These T cell receptor beta chains were read from a single sample in a study of glioma-infiltrating T cells after dendritic cell vaccination. The data were produced by immunoSEQ multiplex PCR, yet TCRdb's version contains in-frame clones alone and is incomplete. The sample lists roughly 100,000 clones, nearly 90% occurring once. The source was blood, collected after dendritic cell vaccination. These receptors were collected from a human donor with glioblastoma. CDR3s include the opening cysteine and the closing phenylalanine or tryptophan. D genes are given only for firm matches. Only some rows state a clone size, as once, few, many or a class for expanded clones.

>14|TRBD2|.|TRBJ2-7|TRBV4-1
TGCGCCAGCAGCTACCCCGGGACTACTTACGAGCAGTACTTC
CASSYPGTTYEQYF
>12|.|.|TRBJ1-2|TRBV5-1
TGCGCCAGCACCCAGGGACTCTATGGCTACACCTTC
CASTQGLYGYTF
>15|TRBD1|few|TRBJ2-7|TRBV19
TGTGCCAGTAGTAAGGGGGACAGGGGCTCCTACGAGCAGTACTTC
CASSKGDRGSYEQYF
>13|.|.|TRBJ2-3|TRBV10-2
TGCGCCAGCACATTGGCTCGCACAGATACGCAGTATTTT
CASTLARTDTQYF
>16|.|.|TRBJ2-5|TRBV7-9
TGTGCCAGCAGCCCCTGGGGGAAGGGGGCGGGGGAGACCCAGTACTTC
CASSPWGKGAGETQYF
>13|.|once|TRBJ1-1|TRBV14
TGTGCCAGCAGCCCGACAGGGAACACTGAAGCTTTCTTT
CASSPTGNTEAFF
>15|TRBD2|.|TRBJ2-2|TRBV2
TGTGCCAGCAGTGAAACGGGAGGAGGGGCCGGGGAGCTGTTTTTT
CASSETGGGAGELFF
>15|.|.|TRBJ1-5|TRBV9
TGTGCCAGCAGCGTTGAAAAGGGGATCGATCAGCCCCAGCATTTT
CASSVEKGIDQPQHF
>16|TRBD1|.|TRBJ1-1|TRBV19
TGTGCCAGTAGTATGGAGCCAACAGGGGCGTTTGGTGAAGCTTTCTTT
CASSMEPTGAFGEAFF
>15|.|.|TRBJ1-1|TRBV7-2
TGTGCCAGCAGCTTAGCCGGGACACCGAACACTGAAGCTTTCTTT
CASSLAGTPNTEAFF
>12|.|once|TRBJ2-5|TRBV10-2
TGCGCCAGCTCATTAGCGGAAGAGACCCAGTACTTC
CASSLAEETQYF
>16|TRBD1|.|TRBJ1-5|TRBV10-2
TGCGCCAGCAGTGGGACAGGGGGCCGTTCGGATCAGCCCCAGCATTTT
CASSGTGGRSDQPQHF
>15|.|.|TRBJ2-7|TRBV6-6
TGTGCCAGCAGTTACTCGAGGGCACAAATCTACGAGCAGTACTTC
CASSYSRAQIYEQYF
>15|TRBD1|.|TRBJ1-6|TRBV5-4
TGTGCCAGCAGCCCCGGACAGGGGTTGGATTCACCCCTCCACTTT
CASSPGQGLDSPLHF
>15|TRBD2|.|TRBJ2-7|TRBV6-1
TGTGCCAGCACCGAAGGGAGGGTTTCTTCCTACGAGCAGTACTTC
CASTEGRVSSYEQYF
>14|TRBD1|.|TRBJ1-5|TRBV15
TGTGCCACCAGTCCGGACAGGGGCCTCCAGCCCCAGCATTTT
CATSPDRGLQPQHF
>19|.|.|TRBJ1-4|TRBV13
TGTGCCAGCAGCCGCCGATGGAGACTCAGACTGGAGGCTAATGAAAAACTGTTTTTT
CASSRRWRLRLEANEKLFF
>13|.|.|TRBJ1-1|TRBV7-9
TGTGCCAGCAGCACTACAGGGAACACTGAAGCTTTCTTT
CASSTTGNTEAFF
>15|.|once|TRBJ2-3|TRBV27
TGTGCCAGCAGTCCCCATCCCGGGGGCACAGATACGCAGTATTTT
CASSPHPGGTDTQYF
>15|TRBD2|.|TRBJ2-1|TRBV27
TGTGCCAGCAGCATATATGGACTAGGCTACAATGAGCAGTTCTTC
CASSIYGLGYNEQFF
>14|TRBD1|.|TRBJ2-7|TRBV19
TGTGCCAGTAGCAACCGGGACAGGGGATACGAGCAGTACTTC
CASSNRDRGYEQYF
>13|.|.|TRBJ1-1|TRBV27
TGTGCCAGCAGTTTATTTGGGGGGACTGAAGCTTTCTTT
CASSLFGGTEAFF
>14|.|.|TRBJ2-1|TRBV7-2
TGTGCCAGCAGCCCGGGGTATTCGCTGAATGAGCAGTTCTTC
CASSPGYSLNEQFF
>14|.|.|TRBJ2-1|TRBV30
TGTGCCTGGGGGGCGGGACTCAACTACAATGAGCAGTTCTTC
CAWGAGLNYNEQFF
>18|TRBD1|.|TRBJ1-2|TRBV5-4
TGTGCCAGCAGCTTGAACTCTGGCACGACAGGGAAGGACTATGGCTACACCTTC
CASSLNSGTTGKDYGYTF
>15|TRBD2|.|TRBJ2-3|TRBV11-2
TGTGCCAGCAGCTATAGCGGGAGGGACACAGATACGCAGTATTTT
CASSYSGRDTDTQYF
>14|.|.|TRBJ2-7|TRBV19
TGTGCCAGTAGTATAGGGGCAGGTTCCAACGAGCAGTACTTC
CASSIGAGSNEQYF
>15|.|.|TRBJ2-7|TRBV11-3
TGTGCCAGCAGCTTAGTTTCTAGCCGCTACTACGAGCAGTACTTC
CASSLVSSRYYEQYF
>15|TRBD1|.|TRBJ1-3|TRBV19
TGTGCCTGCTCGGGGACAGGGTTCTCTGGAAACACCATATATTTT
CACSGTGFSGNTIYF
>13|.|.|TRBJ2-3|TRBV19
TGTGCCAGTAGCCCCTCCCGGGGGGATACGCAGTATTTT
CASSPSRGDTQYF
>14|.|.|TRBJ2-7|TRBV30
TGTGCCTGGACAGGGAGGACGGATTTCTACGAGCAGTACTTC
CAWTGRTDFYEQYF